What follows are 10 T cell receptor beta chains derived from one specimen sequenced in a study of shared clonotypes between healthy human individuals. Clones were read by immunoSEQ multiplex PCR, and TCRdb kept only the in-frame ones, dropping some. The sample includes some 2.4 million clones, over 85% of them seen just once. The sequenced sample consisted of naive CD4+ T cells from PBMCs. Documented subset: CD45RA+ positively selected. Source of these receptors: a man between 18 and 35 years old in good health. Some clones in this sample may be carry-over from other donors' samples.

This rearrangement joins TRBV9 to TRBJ2-1; 12 bases map to TRBD2. This CDR3 is 16 amino acids long. J was trimmed by 6 bases and V by 4 bases; bases with no gene match: 8. CDR1 is SGDLS and CDR2 is YYNGEE in the germline V gene. CDR3 coding DNA: TGTGCCAGCAGCCCACAACTAGCGGGAGGTGGCAATGAGCAGTTCTTC. Protein sequence: CASSPQLAGGGNEQFF. Based on the CDR3 plus reference TRBV9 and TRBJ2-1, the full variable domain is DSGVTQTPKHLITATGQRVTLRCSPRSGDLSVYWYQQSLDQGLQFLIQYYNGEERAKGNILERFSAQQFPDLHSELNLSSLELGDSALYFCASSPQLAGGGNEQFFGPGTRLTVL.

The V call is TRBV5-6, the J call TRBJ1-2; the D gene is possibly TRBD1 (5 bases). Germline CDR1 and CDR2: SGHDT and YYEEEE. Trimming stripped 4 bases from V and 8 bases from J, with 24 bases between. The CDR3 runs 16 residues. CDR3 sequence (DNA): TGTGCCAGCAGCCAGGCGGGGCCACAGGACCTTCGGGGCTACACCTTC. It codes for CASSQAGPQDLRGYTF.

J is TRBJ2-2 and V is TRBV5-1; D remains ambiguous. Germline V lookup: CDR1 SGHRS, CDR2 YFSETQ. This CDR3 has 15 residues. V lost 1 base, J lost 6 bases, and 13 bases lay in between. CDR3 sequence: CASSLSLVGAGELFF. CDR3 nucleotides: TGCGCCAGCAGCTTGTCGCTAGTCGGTGCCGGGGAGCTGTTTTTT. The full variable domain, completed using reference TRBV5-1 and TRBJ2-2, is KAGVTQTPRYLIKTRGQQVTLSCSPISGHRSVSWYQQTPGQGLQFLFEYFSETQRNKGNFPGRFSGRQFSNSRSEMNVSTLELGDSALYLCASSLSLVGAGELFFGEGSRLTVL.

This clone showed up just a few times. The chain uses TRBV9 and TRBJ2-2, with TRBD1 as a possible D gene (6 bases). The CDR3 totals 16 residues. Germline lookup yields CDR1 SGDLS and CDR2 YYNGEE. The V end lost 4 bases, the J end lost 1 base, and 14 bases lay between the germline ends. Here the CDR3 DNA reads TGTGCCAGCAGCCCCCGGACAGATCTGAACACCGGGGAGCTGTTTTTT. Translation gives CASSPRTDLNTGELFF.

Concerning this clone: Within the sample, other DNA sequences also encode this same CDR3. This chain links TRBV9 with TRBJ1-2, with D possibly matching TRBD1 (5 bases). The CDR3 extends over 12 amino acids. The V end was cut by 7 bases, the J end by 2 bases, with 9 bases between. The V gene's germline CDR1 is SGDLS and CDR2 YYNGEE. The CDR3 sequence: CASSRGNYGYTF. CDR3 nucleotide sequence: TGTGCCAGCTCTCGGGGCAACTATGGCTACACCTTC. Drawing the rest from reference TRBV9 and TRBJ1-2, the complete variable domain is DSGVTQTPKHLITATGQRVTLRCSPRSGDLSVYWYQQSLDQGLQFLIQYYNGEERAKGNILERFSAQQFPDLHSELNLSSLELGDSALYFCASSRGNYGYTFGSGTRLTVV.

The chain carries TRBV7-3 and TRBJ1-1, with 11 bases matching TRBD1. Germline trimming cut 5 bases from V and 4 bases from J; bases unmatched to any gene: 9. There are 16 residues in the CDR3. CDR1 and CDR2 (germline): SGHTA, FQGTGA. As DNA, the CDR3 is TGTGCCAGCAGCCCCGGACAGGGGGCGGGAGGCACTGAAGCTTTCTTT. Its translation: CASSPGQGAGGTEAFF. Looking up the rest from reference TRBV7-3 and TRBJ1-1 gives the full variable domain: GAGVSQTPSNKVTEKGKYVELRCDPISGHTALYWYRQSLGQGPEFLIYFQGTGAADDSGLPNDRFFAVRPEGSVSTLKIQRTERGDSAVYLCASSPGQGAGGTEAFFGQGTRLTVV.

This clone was recorded only once. CDR3 sequence (DNA): TGTGCCAGTCTTCCGCCCTGGAGAAACACTGAAGCTTTCTTT. Translated, it gives CASLPPWRNTEAFF. This rearrangement joins TRBV28 to TRBJ1-1; the D is unclear. V lost 9 bases to trimming and J lost 2 bases, with 16 bases between them. Germline CDR1 reads MDHEN; CDR2 reads SYDVKM. The CDR3 is made up of 14 amino acids.

This chain connects TRBV18 to TRBJ2-3, with D possibly matching TRBD2 (6 bases). CDR3 length: 15 residues. Deletions cut 0 bases from V and 3 bases from J, with 10 bases between. Germline V gene sequence: CDR1 KGHSH, CDR2 LQKENI. CDR3: CASSPPSAGTDTQYF. The DNA of the CDR3 is TGTGCCAGCTCACCACCATCGGCGGGAACAGATACGCAGTATTTT.

This clone has a single count. The rearrangement links TRBV18 to TRBJ2-1; 7 bases align to TRBD2. The V gene's germline CDR1 is KGHSH and CDR2 LQKENI. This CDR3 contains 16 residues. With 2 bases clipped from V and 4 bases from J, the junction kept 8 bases outside the gene matches. Here the CDR3 DNA reads TGTGCCAGCTCACCAGAGACTAGCCACACTTACAATGAGCAGTTCTTC. Encoded protein: CASSPETSHTYNEQFF. Looking up the rest from reference TRBV18 and TRBJ2-1 gives the full variable domain: NAGVMQNPRHLVRRRGQEARLRCSPMKGHSHVYWYRQLPEEGLKFMVYLQKENIIDESGMPKERFSAEFPKEGPSILRIQQVVRGDSAAYFCASSPETSHTYNEQFFGPGTRLTVL.

This chain uses TRBV6-1 with TRBJ2-3; tentatively, D is TRBD1 (5 bases). CDR3 length: 15 amino acids. V lost 3 bases and J 2 bases, leaving 12 bases between the germline ends. Germline CDR1 and CDR2: MNHNS and SASEGT. The DNA of the CDR3 is TGTGCCAGCAGTGATAGCCAGGGCTACACAGATACGCAGTATTTT. It codes for CASSDSQGYTDTQYF.